The sequence of this T cell receptor beta chain was determined in a study of T cells after yellow fever vaccination. Findings of the study overall: Among primary-vaccination clones, most reappeared after the booster, at 95% to 96% for CD4 and 88% for CD8.

This clonotype was seen repeatedly, ten times or more. No antigen is known for it. Universal primer sites and UMIs were introduced during 5'RACE template-switching synthesis of TCR cDNA. TCRdb re-analysed the 5' RACE reads in MiXCR, keeping a single row per CDR3 protein. The data hold under 150,000 distinct CDR3 sequences, with 7.7% observed a single time. The source of this sequence is a man under 40 who received the YFV17D yellow fever vaccine. The sample consisted of CD4+ T cells sorted from PBMCs, taken 5 days after the yellow fever booster vaccination.

The CDR3 sequence: CASSWGTGNTEAFF. The DNA for the CDR3 is TGTGCCAGCAGCTGGGGGACAGGAAACACTGAAGCTTTCTTT. The rearrangement uses TRBV5-4 and TRBJ1-1, with 8 bases aligning to TRBD1. The V gene end was trimmed by 3 bases and the J gene end by 2 bases; junction bases not matched to a gene: 3. The CDR3 runs to 14 residues. The germline V gene encodes CDR1 SGHNT and CDR2 YYREEE (reference sequence).